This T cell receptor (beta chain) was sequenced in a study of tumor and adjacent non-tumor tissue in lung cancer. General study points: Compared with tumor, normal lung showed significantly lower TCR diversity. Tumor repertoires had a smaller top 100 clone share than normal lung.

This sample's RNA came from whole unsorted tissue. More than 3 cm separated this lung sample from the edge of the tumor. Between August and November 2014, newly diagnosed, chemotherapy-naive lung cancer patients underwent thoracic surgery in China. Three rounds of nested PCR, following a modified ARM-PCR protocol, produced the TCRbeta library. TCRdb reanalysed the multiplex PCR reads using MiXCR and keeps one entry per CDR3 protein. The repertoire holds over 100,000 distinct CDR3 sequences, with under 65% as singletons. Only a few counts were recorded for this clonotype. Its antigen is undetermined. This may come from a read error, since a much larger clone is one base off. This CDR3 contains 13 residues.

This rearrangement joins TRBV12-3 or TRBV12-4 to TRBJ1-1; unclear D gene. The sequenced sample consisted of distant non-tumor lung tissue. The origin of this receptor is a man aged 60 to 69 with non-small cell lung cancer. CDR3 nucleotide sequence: TGTGTCAGCAGTTTAGTTATTAACACTGAAGCTTTCTTT. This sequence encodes CVSSLVINTEAFF.